The clone carrying this TCR beta chain occurred a few times. Sequenced by immunoSEQ multiplex PCR; TCRdb stores in-frame clones only, minus some. The sample lists 250,000 to 300,000 clones, about 86% occurring once. The V segment lost 3 bases and the J segment 5 bases; nucleotides outside the gene matches: 3. This CDR3 comprises 14 residues. Germline lookup yields CDR1 SEHNR and CDR2 FQNEAQ (reference sequence). This sample was taken from a study of blood T cell repertoires in COVID-19. The chain is built from TRBV7-9 and TRBJ2-2; 7 bases fit TRBD1. Sequenced input: peripheral blood. The receptor was isolated from a woman in her 30s with COVID-19, enrolled during active disease. The CDR3 loop reads CASSLQGDTGELFF. In nucleotides, the CDR3 is TGTGCCAGCAGCTTGCAGGGGGATACCGGGGAGCTGTTTTTT.